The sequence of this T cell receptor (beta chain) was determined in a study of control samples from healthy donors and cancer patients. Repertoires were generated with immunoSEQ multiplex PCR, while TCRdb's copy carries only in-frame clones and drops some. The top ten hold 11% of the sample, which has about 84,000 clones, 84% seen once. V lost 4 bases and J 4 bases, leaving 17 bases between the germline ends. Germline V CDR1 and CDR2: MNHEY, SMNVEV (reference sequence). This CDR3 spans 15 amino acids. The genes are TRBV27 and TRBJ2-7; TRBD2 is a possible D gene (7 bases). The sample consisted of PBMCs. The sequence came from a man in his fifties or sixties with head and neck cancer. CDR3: CASSSPQGREYEQYF. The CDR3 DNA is TGTGCCAGCAGTTCTCCCCAGGGGAGGGAGTACGAGCAGTACTTC.